This T cell receptor (beta chain) is drawn from a study of CD8+ T cells in alopecia areata. Treatment here: oral pan-JAK inhibitor, 5-10 mg twice daily. Both peripheral blood and punch biopsies of lesional scalp skin were obtained from patients who had alopecia areata. PBMCs, the starting material, were the source of sorted CD4+ and CD8+ T cells. RNA extraction was followed by reverse transcription into cDNA, which acted as the sequencing template. Clones were sequenced by immunoSEQ multiplex PCR, and TCRdb holds only the in-frame ones, with some missing. The sample lists a few hundred thousand clones; less than 75% were seen once. Germline loops: CDR1 PRHDT, CDR2 FYEKMQ (reference sequence). Between the trimmed V and J ends, which lost 7 bases and 0 bases, there was a span of 16 bases. The CDR3 consists of 16 residues.

The rearrangement uses TRBV13 and TRBJ2-4, with D tentatively TRBD1 (8 bases). The TCR sequence derives from a human donor with alopecia areata. The sample was CD4+ T cells sorted from blood, taken at week 4, from a patient treated with tofacitinib. The CDR3 nucleotides read TGTGCCAGCACCAGAACAGGGGGGGAAGCCAAAAACATTCAGTACTTC. Amino acids: CASTRTGGEAKNIQYF. Using reference TRBV13 and TRBJ2-4 for the parts outside the CDR3, the full variable domain is AAGVIQSPRHLIKEKRETATLKCYPIPRHDTVYWYQQGPGQDPQFLISFYEKMQSDKGSIPDRFSAQQFSDYHSELNMSSLELGDSALYFCASTRTGGEAKNIQYFGAGTRLSVL.